The 26 T cell receptor beta chains given below trace back to one sample, sequenced in a study of TIL therapy for anti-PD-1-resistant metastatic lung cancer listed by TCRdb under 2021. In light of the paper, this sample's time point label describes: pre-treatment sample, taken before nivolumab and TIL therapy. TCR beta CDR3 regions were amplified from genomic DNA by bias-controlled multiplex PCR with the immunoSEQ v3 hsTCRB kit. This immuneACCESS table, as held by TCRdb, lists in-frame sequences with V and J called but not all clones. Of the missing ones, under half trace to an unresolved V gene in checked studies; the others have no known cause. In this sample the table shows 25,000 to 35,000 clones, about 79% of which occur a single time. The top ten hold 2.5% to 3% of the sample. Sequences were derived from blood, sampled at baseline. These receptors came from a woman between 25 and 85 years old with non-small cell lung cancer.

The chain is built from TRBV5-1 and TRBJ2-3; D gene unclear. This CDR3 is built from 15 residues. Germline CDR1 SGHRS, CDR2 YFSETQ. With 0 bases removed from V and 5 bases from J, the gap between germline ends came to 13 bases. The CDR3 loop reads CASSLEAKAGDTQYF. CDR3 nucleotides: TGCGCCAGCAGCTTGGAGGCCAAGGCTGGAGATACGCAGTATTTT.

CDR3: CASSPQGAAGELFF. Written as DNA, the CDR3 is TGCGCCAGCAGTCCCCAGGGGGCGGCAGGGGAGCTGTTTTTT. The genes are TRBV10-2 and TRBJ2-2; 8 bases are a match to TRBD1. V shed 5 bases, J shed 8 bases, and the junction held 7 bases outside the gene matches. The CDR3 loop spans 14 amino acids. Looked up from germline, CDR1 is WSHSY and CDR2 is SAAADI.

This rearrangement joins TRBV6-5 to TRBJ2-1; no reliable D call. The CDR3 loop spans 14 amino acids. Trimming removed 6 bases at V and 0 bases at J, with 9 bases between. Germline V CDR1 and CDR2: MNHEY, SVGAGI. In nucleotides, the CDR3 is TGTGCCAGCAGATCCTCAGGCTCCTACAATGAGCAGTTCTTC. The encoded protein is CASRSSGSYNEQFF.

The rearrangement links TRBV19 to TRBJ2-5, with D perhaps TRBD1 or TRBD2 (5 bases each). This CDR3 is 15 amino acids long. CDR1 LNHDA and CDR2 SQIVND come from the germline V gene (reference sequence). The V gene lost 3 bases and the J gene lost 2 bases, with 13 bases spanning the gap. Written as DNA, the CDR3 is TGTGCCAGTAGTATTAGGGACCAAACTCAAGAGACCCAGTACTTC. The encoded protein is CASSIRDQTQETQYF.

V and J are TRBV5-1 and TRBJ2-7; TRBD2 matches at 7 bases. The V gene end was trimmed by 1 base and the J gene end by 2 bases; junction bases not matched to a gene: 3. This CDR3 contains 14 residues. The germline V gene encodes CDR1 SGHRS and CDR2 YFSETQ. Here the CDR3 reads CASSLKRGAYEQYF. DNA of the CDR3: TGCGCCAGCAGCTTGAAACGGGGGGCCTACGAGCAGTACTTC.

J is TRBJ2-1 and V is TRBV6-5; 8 positions agree with TRBD2. CDR3 length: 12 amino acids. The J segment lost 12 bases and the V segment lost 0 bases, leaving 1 base of the junction unmatched. In germline, CDR1 is MNHEY, CDR2 SVGAGI. CDR3 loop: CASSYSGRAQFF. Here the CDR3 DNA reads TGTGCCAGCAGTTACTCCGGGAGGGCGCAGTTCTTC.

The V and J genes are TRBV9 and TRBJ2-7; D is perhaps TRBD1 (6 bases). Trimming pared 0 bases from V and 4 bases from J, leaving 11 bases between. CDR1 and CDR2 (germline): SGDLS, YYNGEE. The CDR3 consists of 14 residues. The DNA of the CDR3 is TGTGCCAGCAGCGTAGGGGGCAGGGGTTACGAGCAGTACTTC. It is translated as CASSVGGRGYEQYF.

The sample holds one count of this clone. This chain joins TRBV5-1 and TRBJ2-2; no definite D call. CDR3 size: 17 residues. Trimming took 0 bases from V and 1 from J, leaving 13 bases between them. Germline CDR1 is SGHRS and CDR2 is YFSETQ. CDR3 sequence reads: CASSLGPPSVNTGELFF. CDR3 DNA sequence: TGCGCCAGCAGCTTGGGCCCCCCCTCTGTGAACACCGGGGAGCTGTTTTTT.

The gene calls are TRBV4-2 and TRBJ2-2; D gene uncertain. The CDR3 loop spans 14 amino acids. V lost 4 bases and J 5 bases, leaving 11 bases between the germline ends. Germline CDR1 and CDR2: LGHNA and YNFKEQ. The CDR3 DNA reads TGTGCCAGCAGCCGAGATATCCTGACCGGGGAGCTGTTTTTT. Protein sequence: CASSRDILTGELFF.

The chain uses TRBV7-9 and TRBJ1-3; 7 bases match TRBD1. The junction had 16 bases not matched to a gene; V was cut back by 10 bases and J by 4 bases. The germline V gene encodes CDR1 SEHNR and CDR2 FQNEAQ (reference sequence). The CDR3 contains 16 residues. CDR3 nucleotide sequence: TGTGCCATCAGGGGGGACCGGAATGTCTTCGGAAACACCATATATTTT. Encoded protein: CAIRGDRNVFGNTIYF.

J is TRBJ2-2 and V is TRBV4-2, with TRBD2 matching 9 bases. Germline CDR1 LGHNA, CDR2 YNFKEQ. After removal of 2 bases from V and 3 bases from J, the junction contained 7 bases not matched to a gene. There are 17 residues in the CDR3. This chain's CDR3 is CASSQLAGVTDTGELFF. As DNA, the CDR3 is TGTGCCAGCAGCCAATTAGCGGGAGTCACAGACACCGGGGAGCTGTTTTTT.

This chain uses TRBV9 with TRBJ1-5; possibly TRBD1 for D (5 bases). In germline, CDR1 is SGDLS, CDR2 YYNGEE. Trimming cost V 4 bases and J 0 bases, with 20 bases left between them. This CDR3 contains 18 residues. The CDR3 here is CASSCLAGTFYSNQPQHF. CDR3 DNA: TGTGCCAGCAGCTGCCTCGCCGGGACCTTTTATAGCAATCAGCCCCAGCATTTT.

The V gene is TRBV6-5, the J gene TRBJ1-2, with D perhaps matching TRBD1 (6 bases). CDR1 is MNHEY and CDR2 is SVGAGI in the germline V gene. V was clipped by 5 bases and J by 2 bases, with 9 bases between them. This CDR3 contains 13 residues. The CDR3 DNA is TGTGCCAGCAGTAATCAGGGGAACTATGGCTACACCTTC. Translation: CASSNQGNYGYTF.

The table lists this clone with a few counts. The chain uses TRBV4-2 and TRBJ2-5; 7 positions match TRBD2. The length of the CDR3 is 16 residues. V shed 0 bases, J shed 4 bases, and the junction held 8 bases outside the gene matches. Germline assignment: CDR1 LGHNA and CDR2 YNFKEQ. CDR3 protein: CASSQDLPGGGETQYF. The CDR3 DNA reads as TGTGCCAGCAGCCAAGATCTGCCGGGAGGTGGAGAGACCCAGTACTTC.

The rearrangement uses TRBV5-4 and TRBJ2-2; D might be TRBD1 (6 bases). Trimming left V 0 bases short and J 5 bases short, with 8 bases between. This CDR3 comprises 14 residues. Germline V lookup: CDR1 SGHNT, CDR2 YYREEE (reference sequence). The CDR3 sequence is CASSLERGTGELFF. The CDR3, as DNA: TGTGCCAGCAGCTTGGAGAGGGGGACCGGGGAGCTGTTTTTT. The variable domain in full, completed from reference TRBV5-4 and TRBJ2-2, reads ETGVTQSPTHLIKTRGQQVTLRCSSQSGHNTVSWYQQALGQGPQFIFQYYREEENGRGNFPPRFSGLQFPNYSSELNVNALELDDSALYLCASSLERGTGELFFGEGSRLTVL.

This chain joins TRBV11-2 and TRBJ1-1; 8 nucleotides align to TRBD1. The V and J ends lost 4 bases and 2 bases, in that order; junction bases with no gene match: 6. The CDR3 runs to 15 residues. The germline CDR1 and CDR2 sequences are SGHAT and FQNNGV. CDR3 in DNA: TGTGCCAGCAGCTCCAACAGGGGGATAAACACTGAAGCTTTCTTT. Translated, it gives CASSSNRGINTEAFF.

V is TRBV9 and J is TRBJ2-3, with D tentatively TRBD2 (5 bases). V lost 3 bases and J 0 bases, leaving 8 bases between the germline ends. Germline loops: CDR1 SGDLS, CDR2 YYNGEE. The CDR3 runs 14 residues. The CDR3 nucleotides read TGTGCCAGCAGCGCGGGGATCAGCACAGATACGCAGTATTTT. It yields the protein CASSAGISTDTQYF.

This clone has only one observation. This CDR3 reads CASSEEPSGVYNEQFF. The CDR3 coding sequence is TGTGCCAGCAGTGAAGAGCCTAGCGGGGTCTACAATGAGCAGTTCTTC. This rearrangement joins TRBV6-1 to TRBJ2-1, with 9 positions matching TRBD2. There are 16 residues in the CDR3. Germline V CDR1 and CDR2: MNHNS, SASEGT. V was clipped by 1 base and J by 3 bases; unmatched bases: 4.

This chain links TRBV27 with TRBJ2-1; 10 bases agree with TRBD2. The CDR3 has 15 residues. J was trimmed by 7 bases and V by 5 bases; bases with no gene match: 8. Germline CDR1 reads MNHEY; CDR2 reads SMNVEV (reference sequence). In nucleotides, the CDR3 is TGTGCCAGCAGTACTGGCGGGACTAGCGTGAATGAGCAGTTCTTC. It specifies CASSTGGTSVNEQFF.

The chain couples TRBV27 to TRBJ2-7; 12 nucleotides agree with TRBD1. J gave up 7 bases and V 3 bases, and 4 bases lay outside the gene matches. The CDR3 sequence is 14 residues long. Looked up from germline, CDR1 is MNHEY and CDR2 is SMNVEV (reference sequence). The CDR3 DNA follows: TGTGCCAGCAGTTTGGGACAGGGGGCGGAAGAGCAGTACTTC. Amino acid sequence: CASSLGQGAEEQYF.

The chain links TRBV5-8 to TRBJ1-5; D might be TRBD1 (5 bases). Per the germline V gene, CDR1 is SGHTS and CDR2 is YDEGEE. The CDR3 is 15 amino acids. Trimming pared 2 bases from V and 4 bases from J, leaving 13 bases between. The CDR3 region is CASSFPGRVNQPQHF. CDR3 DNA sequence: TGTGCCAGCAGCTTCCCGGGCAGGGTGAATCAGCCCCAGCATTTT. Variable domain in full (rest from reference TRBV5-8 and TRBJ1-5): EAGVTQSPTHLIKTRGQQATLRCSPISGHTSVYWYQQALGLGLQFLLWYDEGEERNRGNFPPRFSGRQFPNYSSELNVNALELEDSALYLCASSFPGRVNQPQHFGDGTRLSIL.

This clone turned up a few times. V and J are TRBV7-8 and TRBJ1-5, with D unclear. This CDR3 comprises 13 residues. V shed 1 base and J shed 9 bases, with 10 bases lying between them. Germline CDR1 SGHVS, CDR2 FQNEAQ. CDR3 sequence reads: CASSLEQARPQHF. The CDR3 region has the DNA TGTGCCAGCAGCTTAGAGCAGGCGCGGCCCCAGCATTTT.

J is TRBJ2-5 and V is TRBV19; 13 bases map to TRBD2. Germline values: CDR1 LNHDA, CDR2 SQIVND (reference sequence). The CDR3 has 19 amino acids. V lost 0 bases, J lost 2 bases, and 9 bases stayed unmatched. For the CDR3, the DNA is TGTGCCAGTAGTATAGATTATGGGACTAGCGGGATACTGCAAGAGACCCAGTACTTC. Translating it yields CASSIDYGTSGILQETQYF.

J is TRBJ2-1 and V is TRBV7-9; the match to TRBD2 covers 7 bases. V shed 5 bases and J 4 bases; nucleotides not matched to a gene: 11. Germline V CDR1 and CDR2: SEHNR, FQNEAQ (reference sequence). This CDR3 is built from 16 residues. The CDR3 DNA is TGTGCCAGCAGCCTGGGGGAGAGCGGGAATTACAATGAGCAGTTCTTC. The encoded protein is CASSLGESGNYNEQFF.

This clone was seen a few times. The chain links TRBV6-5 to TRBJ2-7, with a weak D call TRBD2 (7 bases). Trimming removed 3 bases at V and 3 bases at J, with 12 bases between. Per germline, CDR1 MNHEY and CDR2 SVGAGI. CDR3 size: 14 residues. In DNA form, the CDR3 reads TGTGCCAGCAGTTATTCGGGGGGCCGCTACGAGCAGTACTTC. Translated, it gives CASSYSGGRYEQYF.

The rearrangement uses TRBV6-6 and TRBJ2-1, with no clear D. V shed 6 bases and J shed 5 bases, with 14 bases lying between them. The CDR3 is 14 residues long. Per the germline V gene, CDR1 is MNHNY and CDR2 is SVGAGI (reference sequence). This CDR3 reads CASRSSDRNNEQFF. Here the CDR3 DNA reads TGTGCCAGCAGATCCTCGGACCGAAACAATGAGCAGTTCTTC.